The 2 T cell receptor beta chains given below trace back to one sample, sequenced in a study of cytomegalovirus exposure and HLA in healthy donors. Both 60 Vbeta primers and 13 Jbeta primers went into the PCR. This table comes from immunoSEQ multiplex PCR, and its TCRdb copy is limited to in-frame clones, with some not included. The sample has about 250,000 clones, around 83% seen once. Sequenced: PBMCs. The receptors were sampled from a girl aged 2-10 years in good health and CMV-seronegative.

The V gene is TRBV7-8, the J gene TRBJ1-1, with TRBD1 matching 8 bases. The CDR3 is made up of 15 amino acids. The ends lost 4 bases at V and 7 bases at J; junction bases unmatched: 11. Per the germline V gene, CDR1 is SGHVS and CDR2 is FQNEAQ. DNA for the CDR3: TGTGCCAGCAGCTGGAGAGACAGGGGCTTAGATGAAGCTTTCTTT. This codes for CASSWRDRGLDEAFF.

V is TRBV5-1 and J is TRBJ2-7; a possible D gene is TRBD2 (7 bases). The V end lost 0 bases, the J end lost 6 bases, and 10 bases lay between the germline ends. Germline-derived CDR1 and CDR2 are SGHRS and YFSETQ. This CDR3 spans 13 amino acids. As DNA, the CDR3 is TGCGCCAGCAGCTTGGAGGGGGAGGGCGAGCAGTACTTC. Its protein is CASSLEGEGEQYF.